A single sample gave rise to the 17 T cell receptor beta chains below, sequenced in a study of CD8 T cells in Susac syndrome. With random hexamers, reverse transcription was performed on about 0.5 to 1 ug of RNA. Each CDR3 protein gets one entry after TCRdb re-called the immunoSEQ multiplex PCR reads with MiXCR. Seen here are 150,000 to 200,000 distinct CDR3 sequences, roughly 91% observed once, and the top ten hold 0.085% to 0.1%. Sequencing was done on a sample of CD4+ T cells from PBMCs. Every receptor here comes from a human donor with Susac syndrome.

The CDR3 sequence is CASSQGVGGGTFTDTQYF. DNA of the CDR3: TGTGCCAGCAGCCAAGGAGTTGGCGGGGGGACCTTTACAGATACGCAGTATTTT. The chain employs TRBV14 and TRBJ2-3; 8 positions agree with TRBD2. The junction had 12 bases not matched to a gene; V was cut back by 1 base and J by 3 bases. Germline CDR1 and CDR2: SGHDN and FVKESK. This CDR3 contains 18 residues.

The gene calls are TRBV5-1 and TRBJ1-1, with D possibly matching TRBD1 (6 bases). Deletions cut 3 bases from V and 3 bases from J, with 18 bases between. Germline loops: CDR1 SGHRS, CDR2 YFSETQ. The CDR3 length is 16 residues. The CDR3 sequence: CASSSGPIKGDTEAFF. The CDR3 DNA sequence: TGCGCCAGCAGCTCTGGGCCTATCAAGGGGGACACTGAAGCTTTCTTT.

The V and J genes are TRBV6-1 and TRBJ1-5, with D maybe TRBD1 (5 bases). Per the germline V gene, CDR1 is MNHNS and CDR2 is SASEGT. The CDR3 is made up of 13 amino acids. Trimming took 5 bases from V and 6 from J, leaving 11 bases between them. The CDR3 DNA reads TGTGCCAGCAGTCCCCGGGGGTCTCAGCCCCAGCATTTT. Translation: CASSPRGSQPQHF.

V and J are TRBV2 and TRBJ1-1; D is uncertain. The CDR3 is 14 amino acids. CDR1 and CDR2 from the germline V gene are SNHLY and FYNNEI. V dropped 7 bases and J dropped 1 base, with 13 bases sitting between them. The CDR3 loop reads CASILADPNTEAFF. The CDR3 nucleotides are TGTGCCAGCATTCTTGCCGACCCGAACACTGAAGCTTTCTTT. Full variable domain (outside the CDR3, taken from reference TRBV2 and TRBJ1-1): EPEVTQTPSHQVTQMGQEVILRCVPISNHLYFYWYRQILGQKVEFLVSFYNNEISEKSEIFDDQFSVERPDGSNFTLKIRSTKLEDSAMYFCASILADPNTEAFFGQGTRLTVV.

This chain links TRBV5-4 with TRBJ2-7; D is unresolved. Germline V gene lookup returns CDR1 SGHNT and CDR2 YYREEE (reference sequence). The CDR3 sequence is 16 residues long. Trimming stripped 0 bases from V and 1 base from J, with 14 bases between. The CDR3 here is CASSLGTSEPSYEQYF. The CDR3 DNA is TGTGCCAGCAGCTTGGGGACCTCGGAGCCATCCTACGAGCAGTACTTC.

This chain uses TRBV20-1 with TRBJ2-5, with D hard to call. Germline-derived CDR1 and CDR2 are DFQATT and SNEGSKA (reference sequence). The CDR3 runs 13 residues. With 0 bases removed from V and 5 bases from J, the gap between germline ends came to 10 bases. The CDR3, as DNA: TGCAGTGCTAGAGATTGGCGACCCGAGACCCAGTACTTC. Translation gives CSARDWRPETQYF.

This chain joins TRBV28 and TRBJ2-5, with 9 bases that match TRBD2. The CDR3 consists of 15 residues. Germline CDR1 and CDR2: MDHEN and SYDVKM. J gave up 5 bases and V 5 bases, and 9 bases lay outside the gene matches. The DNA of the CDR3 is TGTGCCAGCAGTATTAGCGGGAGCGAGCGGGAGACCCAGTACTTC. Translating gives CASSISGSERETQYF.

This chain uses TRBV5-1 with TRBJ1-6, with 7 positions matching TRBD1. Germline loops: CDR1 SGHRS, CDR2 YFSETQ. Trimming took 5 bases from V and 8 from J; bases not matched to a gene: 13. This CDR3 has 16 amino acids. This CDR3 reads CASRPSGQGVDSPLHF. CDR3 bases: TGCGCCAGCAGACCATCGGGCCAGGGGGTGGATTCACCCCTCCACTTT.

V is TRBV3-1 and J is TRBJ1-1, with D hard to call. V gave up 2 bases and J gave up 6 bases, with 7 bases separating them. CDR3 length equals 12 residues. The germline gives CDR1 LGHDT, CDR2 YNNKEL (reference sequence). The DNA of the CDR3 is TGTGCCAGCAGCCAAAGTGGTTCTGAAGCTTTCTTT. Encoded protein: CASSQSGSEAFF.

This chain links TRBV10-3 with TRBJ1-1; D unclear. The CDR3 loop spans 12 amino acids. Germline V gives CDR1 ENHRY, CDR2 SYGVKD. With 8 bases removed from V and 1 base from J, the gap between germline ends came to 8 bases. CDR3 sequence reads: CAIGPTNTEAFF. CDR3 nucleotide sequence: TGTGCCATCGGACCTACGAACACTGAAGCTTTCTTT.

This sequence joins TRBV7-6 and TRBJ2-7; 9 positions agree with TRBD1. The germline V gene encodes CDR1 SGHVS and CDR2 FNYEAQ. The CDR3 length is 15 residues. V trimming: 6 bases; J trimming: 2 bases; junction bases outside the gene matches: 8. This CDR3 is CASRKTGTGTYEQYF. The CDR3 nucleotides read TGTGCCAGCAGGAAAACCGGGACAGGGACCTACGAGCAGTACTTC.

The chain links TRBV20-1 to TRBJ1-2; weak D call: TRBD1 (6 bases). Trimming left V 6 bases short and J 8 bases short, with 7 bases between. From germline, CDR1 is DFQATT and CDR2 SNEGSKA (reference sequence). The CDR3 sequence is 9 residues long. CDR3 bases: TGCAGTGCGGGACACGGCTACACCTTC. It codes for CSAGHGYTF.

The chain is built from TRBV27 and TRBJ2-1; TRBD2 matches 7 bases. Germline CDR1 MNHEY, CDR2 SMNVEV (reference sequence). The CDR3 contains 14 residues. V gave up 5 bases and J gave up 3 bases; unmatched junction bases: 4. The CDR3 DNA reads as TGTGCCAGCAGTATGACTAGCAACTACAATGAGCAGTTCTTC. Its translation is CASSMTSNYNEQFF.

This chain uses TRBV12-3 or TRBV12-4 with TRBJ2-5; TRBD2 agrees at 9 bases. CDR3 length: 14 residues. The V segment lost 7 bases and the J segment 4 bases; nucleotides outside the gene matches: 7. The CDR3 bases are TGTGCCAGCACCGTAGCGGGAGACGGAGAGACCCAGTACTTC. This sequence encodes CASTVAGDGETQYF.

The chain has TRBV12-3 or TRBV12-4 and TRBJ2-6; D gene unclear. The CDR3 sequence is 15 residues long. The V end lost 5 bases, the J end lost 3 bases, and 11 bases lay between the germline ends. CDR3 nucleotides: TGTGCCAGCAGTCGCACAGAAGGTGGGGCCAACGTCCTGACTTTC. Translating it yields CASSRTEGGANVLTF.

This sequence joins TRBV27 and TRBJ1-5, with D possibly TRBD1 on 6 matching bases. V dropped 7 bases and J dropped 6 bases, with 16 bases sitting between them. The CDR3 extends over 14 amino acids. Germline values: CDR1 MNHEY, CDR2 SMNVEV (reference sequence). CDR3 DNA sequence: TGTGCCAGCAACCCACGGGCAGGGGTTCAGCCCCAGCATTTT. Translated: CASNPRAGVQPQHF.

The rearrangement joins TRBV5-1 to TRBJ2-7; 9 bases align to TRBD1. V gave up 3 bases and J gave up 2 bases; unmatched junction bases: 6. Per germline, CDR1 SGHRS and CDR2 YFSETQ. The CDR3 contains 15 residues. The CDR3 region has the DNA TGCGCCAGCAGCTCGCTGGACAGGGGAGCCTACGAGCAGTACTTC. The encoded protein is CASSSLDRGAYEQYF. Full variable domain (missing parts from reference TRBV5-1 and TRBJ2-7): KAGVTQTPRYLIKTRGQQVTLSCSPISGHRSVSWYQQTPGQGLQFLFEYFSETQRNKGNFPGRFSGRQFSNSRSEMNVSTLELGDSALYLCASSSLDRGAYEQYFGPGTRLTVT.